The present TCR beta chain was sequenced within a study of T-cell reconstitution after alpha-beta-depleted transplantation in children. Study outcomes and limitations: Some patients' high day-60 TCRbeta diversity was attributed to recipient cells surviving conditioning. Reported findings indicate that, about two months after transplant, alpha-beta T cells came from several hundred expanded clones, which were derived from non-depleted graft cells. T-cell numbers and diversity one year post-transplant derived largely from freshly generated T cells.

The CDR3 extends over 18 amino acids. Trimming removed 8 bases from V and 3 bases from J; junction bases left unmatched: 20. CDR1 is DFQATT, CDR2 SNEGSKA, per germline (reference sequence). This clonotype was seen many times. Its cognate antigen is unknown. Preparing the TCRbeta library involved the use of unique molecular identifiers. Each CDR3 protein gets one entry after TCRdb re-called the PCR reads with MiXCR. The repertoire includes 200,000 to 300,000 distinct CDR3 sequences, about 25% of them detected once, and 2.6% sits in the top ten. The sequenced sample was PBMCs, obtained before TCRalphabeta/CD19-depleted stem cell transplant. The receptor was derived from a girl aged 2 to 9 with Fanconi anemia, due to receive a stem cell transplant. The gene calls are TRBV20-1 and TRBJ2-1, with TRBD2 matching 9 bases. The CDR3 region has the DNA TGCAGTTTAGACGGCAGGGTGGTAGCGGGGGAGTTCTACAATGAGCAGTTCTTC. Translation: CSLDGRVVAGEFYNEQFF.